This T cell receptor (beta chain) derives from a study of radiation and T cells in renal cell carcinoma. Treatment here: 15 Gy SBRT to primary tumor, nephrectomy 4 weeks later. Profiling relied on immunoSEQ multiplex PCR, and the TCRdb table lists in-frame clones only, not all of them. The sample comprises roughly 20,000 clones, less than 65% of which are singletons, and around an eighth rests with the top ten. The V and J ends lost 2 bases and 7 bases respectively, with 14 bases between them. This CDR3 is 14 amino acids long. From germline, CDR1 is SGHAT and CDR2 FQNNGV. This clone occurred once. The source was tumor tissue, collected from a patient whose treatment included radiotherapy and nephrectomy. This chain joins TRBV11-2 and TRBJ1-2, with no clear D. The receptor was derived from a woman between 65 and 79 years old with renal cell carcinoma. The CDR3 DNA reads TGTGCCAGCAGCTTACTCTCAGGTCAGGCTGGCTACACCTTC. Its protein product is CASSLLSGQAGYTF.